A single sample gave rise to the 7 T cell receptor beta chains below, sequenced in a study of cytomegalovirus exposure and HLA in healthy donors. Researchers ran the PCR with 60 Vbeta and 13 Jbeta primers. Assay: immunoSEQ multiplex PCR; the TCRdb copy retains only in-frame clones and omits some. The data hold about 230,000 clones, with approximately 81% observed a single time. Sequencing input: PBMCs. These receptors were obtained from a girl aged 2-15 years in good health and CMV-seronegative.

The chain has TRBV30 and TRBJ2-7; 10 bases map to TRBD2. CDR1 and CDR2 (germline): GTSNPN, SVGIG (reference sequence). This CDR3 has 12 amino acids. The CDR3 is CAASGRLDEQYF. The CDR3 DNA is TGTGCGGCTAGCGGGAGACTAGACGAGCAGTACTTC. The variable domain in full, completed from reference TRBV30 and TRBJ2-7, reads SQTIHQWPATLVQPVGSPLSLECTVEGTSNPNLYWYRQAAGRGLQLLFYSVGIGQISSEVPQNLSASRPQDRQFILSSKKLLLSDSGFYLCAASGRLDEQYFGPGTRLTVT.

On this clone: Other DNA sequences in the sample encode the same CDR3. The chain joins TRBV19 to TRBJ2-7, with 8 nucleotides matching TRBD1. The CDR3 contains 16 residues. J lost 2 bases, V lost 1 base, and 7 bases had no gene match. CDR1 and CDR2 from the germline V gene are LNHDA and SQIVND (reference sequence). The CDR3 DNA reads TGTGCCAGTAGTATAGTTAGGCAGGGACAGGCCTACGAGCAGTACTTC. The encoded protein is CASSIVRQGQAYEQYF.

CDR3: CASSSAGVNTEAFF. The CDR3 coding sequence is TGTGCCAGCAGCTCGGCAGGGGTGAACACTGAAGCTTTCTTT. The chain combines TRBV7-2 with TRBJ1-1; D is possibly TRBD1 (6 bases). Trimming took 4 bases from V and 0 from J, leaving 9 bases between them. Germline V gene lookup returns CDR1 SGHTA and CDR2 FQGNSA. The CDR3 is 14 amino acids. Drawing the rest from reference TRBV7-2 and TRBJ1-1, the complete variable domain is GAGVSQSPSNKVTEKGKDVELRCDPISGHTALYWYRQSLGQGLEFLIYFQGNSAPDKSGLPSDRFSAERTGGSVSTLTIQRTQQEDSAVYLCASSSAGVNTEAFFGQGTRLTVV.

The rearrangement links TRBV11-3 to TRBJ2-2, with TRBD2 matching 8 bases. V shed 6 bases, J shed 3 bases, and the junction held 3 bases outside the gene matches. The CDR3 consists of 14 residues. Germline V gene lookup returns CDR1 SGHNT and CDR2 YENEEA. The chain's CDR3 is CASRLSGDTGELFF. CDR3 coding DNA: TGTGCCAGCAGACTTAGCGGGGACACCGGGGAGCTGTTTTTT. Combining the CDR3 with reference TRBV11-3 and TRBJ2-2 gives the whole variable domain EAGVVQSPRYKIIEKKQPVAFWCNPISGHNTLYWYLQNLGQGPELLIRYENEEAVDDSQLPKDRFSAERLKGVDSTLKIQPAELGDSAVYLCASRLSGDTGELFFGEGSRLTVL.

The chain couples TRBV5-6 to TRBJ2-1; possible D gene TRBD1, 5 bases. The CDR3 has 13 residues. V was cut by 0 bases and J by 6 bases, with 7 bases left in between. CDR1 and CDR2 (germline): SGHDT, YYEEEE. The CDR3 loop reads CASSLVRVNEQFF. The CDR3 DNA is TGTGCCAGCAGCTTGGTCAGGGTCAATGAGCAGTTCTTC. Looking up the rest from reference TRBV5-6 and TRBJ2-1 gives the full variable domain: DAGVTQSPTHLIKTRGQQVTLRCSPKSGHDTVSWYQQALGQGPQFIFQYYEEEERQRGNFPDRFSGHQFPNYSSELNVNALLLGDSALYLCASSLVRVNEQFFGPGTRLTVL.

This sequence joins TRBV9 and TRBJ1-6; 10 bases fit TRBD1. Per germline, CDR1 SGDLS and CDR2 YYNGEE. CDR3 length: 15 residues. Trimming removed 0 bases from V and 10 bases from J; junction bases left unmatched: 4. CDR3 DNA sequence: TGTGCCAGCAGCGTAGGGACAGGGGGACAGTCACCCCTCCACTTT. It is translated as CASSVGTGGQSPLHF.

The CDR3: CASSERVSYEQYF. DNA of the CDR3: TGTGCCAGCAGTGAGAGGGTCTCCTACGAGCAGTACTTC. The chain is built from TRBV6-1 and TRBJ2-7; perhaps TRBD2 as D (5 bases). Deletions cut 3 bases from V and 0 bases from J, with 6 bases between. The CDR3 length is 13 residues. From germline, CDR1 is MNHNS and CDR2 SASEGT.